This T cell receptor beta chain emerged from a study of radiation and T cells in renal cell carcinoma (dated by TCRdb to 2018 to 2020). As for the study more broadly: The samples were obtained from a clinical trial, where primary renal cell carcinomas were treated with 15 Gy stereotactic body radiation therapy and then removed by nephrectomy 4 weeks afterward. Across all 50 or so samples, several million unique CDR3 nucleotide sequences encoding some 2.6 million unique CDR3 amino acid sequences were identified. In total, about 51 samples underwent TCR beta sequencing: roughly 26 tumors plus 27 peripheral blood samples.

Overall results and qualifications from the work: Because pretreatment tumor biopsies were not available, the baseline intratumoral presence of clonotypes could not be determined. Blood repertoire dynamics were not followed beyond 4 weeks after treatment. In blood, the top tumor clonotypes increased from baseline to 2 weeks after radiation and then shrank by 4 weeks, which suggests a temporary expansion of tumor-resident clones. Effects of radiation dose or scheduling on the TCR repertoire could not be addressed with the single-armed trial design.

The meaning of the sample's time point label: blood 2 weeks post-SBRT. Interpreted using the paper, the treatment or condition label stands for: 15 Gy SBRT to primary tumor, nephrectomy 4 weeks later. Serial peripheral blood from radiation-treated patients was sampled at baseline, 2 weeks and 4 weeks after SBRT to track tumor-enriched clonotypes. Renal cell carcinoma with clear cell pathology was present in all patients. The QIAamp DNA Blood Mini Kit (Qiagen) was used to prepare genomic DNA for TCR sequencing. The analyses included only samples that passed all quality control checks. With respect to this clone: Its specific antigen is unknown. No much larger clone exists at a distance of one base, and base qualities are not known.

CDR1 and CDR2 (LNHDA, SQIVND) derive from the germline V gene (reference sequence). Between the V and J ends, shortened by 6 bases and 4 bases respectively, the junction contains 13 bases. The CDR3 covers 15 residues, taking in both the cysteine and the phenylalanine. Kept here is only the CDR3 DNA, which spans 45 bases and is read in frame from base 1. TCR beta libraries were generated from genomic DNA with the immunoSEQ kit, following the manufacturer's recommendations. For library preparation, a first multiplex PCR was performed with proprietary primers, followed by a second PCR in which unique barcodes were added, and bead cleanups were performed after each round. A kit-provided positive control reaction and a negative control reaction were included in every sample batch. The final libraries were assessed on an Agilent 4200 TapeStation D1000 ScreenTape, pooled by volume, and quantified by qPCR. Sequencing was performed on an Illumina NextSeq500 using a MidOutput 150-cycle cartridge, with 156 Read1 cycles, 15 Index1 cycles, and the kit custom primers. The pooled library was loaded at 0.95 to 1 pM with about 20% PhiX control spiked in. The source study handled its data this way. Vendor-processed data were analyzed in R, and a clonotype was defined as all T cells sharing the same CDR3 nucleotide sequence. In the clone abundance analyses, frequencies were normalized to the 10,000 most abundant clones in each sample. Public T cell clones, which averaged fewer than five per sample, were removed prior to analysis. Tumor-enriched and baseline blood-enriched clonotypes were defined by at least a 32-fold difference in abundance between compartments. A beta-binomial differential abundance model was used to identify clonotypes that were expanded or contracted between blood time points. Tumor-blood repertoire similarity was measured with the Baroni-Urbani and Buser coefficient, and groups were compared using two-tailed Wilcoxon tests in R. In its TCRdb copy, this immuneACCESS table keeps in-frame sequences only and misses some clones. Where compared with another copy, unresolved V genes explain less than half of these, and the others have no known cause. V, J and clone size derive from that table, while D and trimming were established from the DNA sequence. Across this sample there are roughly 130,000 clones, with more than 75% seen only once. The top ten clones comprise almost 6% of the sample.

The chain is assembled from TRBV19 and TRBJ1-6, and perhaps TRBD1 as D gene, on 5 matching bases. Sequences were derived from blood, sampled from a patient whose treatment included radiotherapy and nephrectomy. The clonotype originates from a woman in her seventies with renal cell carcinoma. The CDR3 is CASRGTIGYNSPLHF. In nucleotide form, the sequence is TGTGCCAGTAGAGGGACGATCGGGTATAATTCACCCCTCCACTTT.